The rows below give T cell receptor beta chains drawn from one sample of a study of T cell changes during pregnancy in multiple sclerosis. The data were produced by immunoSEQ multiplex PCR, yet TCRdb's version contains in-frame clones alone and is incomplete. The data contain roughly 64,000 clones, around 96% of them seen just once; the ten biggest clones take up roughly 2.3%. The material was CD8+ T cells from peripheral blood mononuclear cells, obtained after pregnancy. The receptor source for this set is a female donor with multiple sclerosis, enrolled in a pregnancy study. The CDR3 runs from the conserved cysteine through the conserved F or W. A D gene is named only where the DNA matches it firmly. Not all rows give a size; the values are once, few, many and, for expanded clones, a class.

J gene: TRBJ2-1; D gene: TRBD2; V gene: TRBV11-1; clone size: once; CDR3 DNA: TGTGCCAGCAGCTTAGTCAGCGGGAGGGGGAATGAGCAGTTCTTC; CDR3 protein: CASSLVSGRGNEQFF
J gene: TRBJ2-7; D gene: .; V gene: TRBV15; clone size: .; CDR3 DNA: TGTGCCACCAGCAGGAACAGGCTACGGCACGAGCAGTACTTC; CDR3 protein: CATSRNRLRHEQYF
J gene: TRBJ2-4; D gene: .; V gene: TRBV14; clone size: .; CDR3 DNA: TGTGCCAGCAGCCGGCAGGGTAGAAGTGACATTCAGTACTTC; CDR3 protein: CASSRQGRSDIQYF
J gene: TRBJ2-2; D gene: .; V gene: TRBV13; clone size: once; CDR3 DNA: TGTGCCAGCAGCTTAGGGTTAAACACCGGGGAGCTGTTTTTT; CDR3 protein: CASSLGLNTGELFF
J gene: TRBJ2-1; D gene: .; V gene: TRBV7-9; clone size: .; CDR3 DNA: TGTGCCAGCAGCTTGAGTGAGCAGTTCTTC; CDR3 protein: CASSLSEQFF
J gene: TRBJ2-4; D gene: .; V gene: TRBV19; clone size: .; CDR3 DNA: TGTGCCAGTAGTATAGGGTTCGGACAAGCCAAAAACATTCAGTACTTC; CDR3 protein: CASSIGFGQAKNIQYF
J gene: TRBJ2-5; D gene: TRBD2; V gene: TRBV27; clone size: .; CDR3 DNA: TGTGCCAGCAGTTGGGGCGGGAGATGGAGGGAGACCCAGTACTTC; CDR3 protein: CASSWGGRWRETQYF
J gene: TRBJ1-5; D gene: TRBD1; V gene: TRBV19; clone size: .; CDR3 DNA: TGTGCCAGTACCGGGACAGATAGCAATCAGCCCCAGCATTTT; CDR3 protein: CASTGTDSNQPQHF
J gene: TRBJ2-7; D gene: .; V gene: TRBV6-1; clone size: .; CDR3 DNA: TGTGCCAGCAGTGATTGGGGGCGCGAGCAGTACTTC; CDR3 protein: CASSDWGREQYF
J gene: TRBJ2-7; D gene: TRBD2; V gene: TRBV5-1; clone size: .; CDR3 DNA: TGCGCCAGCAGCTTGTTTACTAGCGCGCGCTCCTACGAGCAGTACTTC; CDR3 protein: CASSLFTSARSYEQYF
J gene: TRBJ2-1; D gene: TRBD2; V gene: TRBV12-5; clone size: .; CDR3 DNA: TGTGCTAGTGGTCAATACCCTGGCGGGAGCGCCTACAATGAGCAGTTCTTC; CDR3 protein: CASGQYPGGSAYNEQFF
J gene: TRBJ1-2; D gene: .; V gene: TRBV4-3; clone size: .; CDR3 DNA: TGCGCCAGCAGCCAAGATTTCCCGGGGAACTATGGCTACACCTTC; CDR3 protein: CASSQDFPGNYGYTF
J gene: TRBJ2-1; D gene: TRBD2; V gene: TRBV9; clone size: .; CDR3 DNA: TGTGCCAGCAGCGTAGTGGCGGGAGCCGGCAATGAGCAGTTCTTC; CDR3 protein: CASSVVAGAGNEQFF
J gene: TRBJ2-1; D gene: TRBD2; V gene: TRBV19; clone size: .; CDR3 DNA: TGTGCCAGTAGTTGGGGGGGACCCAATGAGCAGTTCTTC; CDR3 protein: CASSWGGPNEQFF
J gene: TRBJ2-1; D gene: TRBD1; V gene: TRBV28; clone size: .; CDR3 DNA: TGTGCCAGCAGGGAAACGGACAGGAACTACAATGAGCAGTTCTTC; CDR3 protein: CASRETDRNYNEQFF
J gene: TRBJ2-1; D gene: TRBD2; V gene: TRBV7-9; clone size: .; CDR3 DNA: TGTGCCAGCAGCTTCGGCGGGAGCGTAAATGAGCAGTTCTTC; CDR3 protein: CASSFGGSVNEQFF
J gene: TRBJ1-2; D gene: TRBD1; V gene: TRBV7-9; clone size: .; CDR3 DNA: TGTGCCAGCAGCTACACGGGACAGGGGGGCTATGGCTACACCTTC; CDR3 protein: CASSYTGQGGYGYTF
J gene: TRBJ2-5; D gene: .; V gene: TRBV4-1; clone size: .; CDR3 DNA: TGCGCCAGCAGCCAAGATTGGAGGACCCAGTACTTC; CDR3 protein: CASSQDWRTQYF
J gene: TRBJ2-7; D gene: TRBD1; V gene: TRBV7-9; clone size: .; CDR3 DNA: TGTGCCAGCAGCGCTCCACAGGGGATAGGCTCCTACGAGCAGTACTTC; CDR3 protein: CASSAPQGIGSYEQYF
J gene: TRBJ1-5; D gene: .; V gene: TRBV27; clone size: .; CDR3 DNA: TGTGCCAGCAGTTTGTCAGGGTGGAGCAATCAGCCCCAGCATTTT; CDR3 protein: CASSLSGWSNQPQHF
J gene: TRBJ2-7; D gene: TRBD1; V gene: TRBV5-6; clone size: .; CDR3 DNA: TGTGCCAGCACCTACTTTCGAACAGGGGGAGGCTCCTACGAGCAGTACTTC; CDR3 protein: CASTYFRTGGGSYEQYF
J gene: TRBJ1-2; D gene: .; V gene: TRBV27; clone size: .; CDR3 DNA: TGTGCCAGCAAACACGACAGGTTTCATGGCTACACCTTC; CDR3 protein: CASKHDRFHGYTF